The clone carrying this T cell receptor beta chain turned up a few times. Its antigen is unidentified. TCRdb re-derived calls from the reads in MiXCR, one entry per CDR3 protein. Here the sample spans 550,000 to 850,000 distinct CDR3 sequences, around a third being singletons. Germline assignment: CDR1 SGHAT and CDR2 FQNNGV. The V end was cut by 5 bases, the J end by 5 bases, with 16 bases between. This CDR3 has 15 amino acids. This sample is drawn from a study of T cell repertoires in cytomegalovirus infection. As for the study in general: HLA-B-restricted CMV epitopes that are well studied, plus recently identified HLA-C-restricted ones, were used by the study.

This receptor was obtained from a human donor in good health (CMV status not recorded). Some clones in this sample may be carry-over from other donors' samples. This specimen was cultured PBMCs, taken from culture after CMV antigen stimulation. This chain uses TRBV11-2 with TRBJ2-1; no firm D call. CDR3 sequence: CASSPQAGRDNEQFF. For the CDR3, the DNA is TGTGCCAGCAGCCCTCAGGCAGGAAGAGACAATGAGCAGTTCTTC.